What follows are 2 T cell receptor beta chains derived from one specimen sequenced in a study of shared clonotypes between healthy human individuals. Generated by immunoSEQ multiplex PCR, the TCRdb table keeps only in-frame clones and is missing some. The table lists 2,500,000 or so clones, approximately 92% of them singletons. The sequencing input was naive CD4+ T cells sorted from blood. Stated subset: CD45RA+ positively selected. The receptors were sampled from a man between 18 and 35 years old in good health.

This chain links TRBV18 with TRBJ2-2, with 7 nucleotides matching TRBD2. The CDR3 runs 17 residues. V shed 3 bases, J shed 1 base, and the junction held 8 bases outside the gene matches. CDR1 and CDR2 (germline): KGHSH, LQKENI. The CDR3 coding sequence is TGTGCCAGCTCACCTTGGACCCCGGGGGGGAACACCGGGGAGCTGTTTTTT. It codes for CASSPWTPGGNTGELFF.

The J gene is TRBJ1-2, the V gene TRBV29-1, with TRBD1 matching 8 bases. The CDR3 sequence is 11 residues long. Trimming at V came to 8 bases and at J to 7 bases, leaving 6 bases not matched to a gene. The germline CDR1 and CDR2 sequences are SQVTM and ANQGSEA. The CDR3 region is CSFGQGVGYTF. The DNA for the CDR3 is TGCAGCTTTGGACAGGGCGTTGGCTACACCTTC. Based on the CDR3 plus reference TRBV29-1 and TRBJ1-2, the full variable domain is SAVISQKPSRDICQRGTSLTIQCQVDSQVTMMFWYRQQPGQSLTLIATANQGSEATYESGFVIDKFPISRPNLTFSTLTVSNMSPEDSSIYLCSFGQGVGYTFGSGTRLTVV.